Below are 2 T cell receptor beta chains sequenced from a single sample in a study of cytomegalovirus exposure and HLA in healthy donors. A multiplex PCR was run with 60 Vbeta primers and 13 Jbeta primers. Sequencing was performed with immunoSEQ multiplex PCR; in TCRdb, only in-frame clones are kept and a portion is missing. The sample shows 130,000 to 150,000 clones, approximately 70% of them seen only once. Sequencing used PBMCs. Receptors were obtained from a woman in her 40s in good health and CMV-seronegative.

V usage is TRBV5-4 and J usage is TRBJ2-7; D perhaps matches TRBD1 (6 bases). Per the germline V gene, CDR1 is SGHNT and CDR2 is YYREEE (reference sequence). The CDR3 is 13 amino acids. The V gene lost 4 bases and the J gene lost 6 bases, with 14 bases spanning the gap. CDR3 DNA: TGTGCCAGCAGCCAAAGACAGGTTGGCGAGCAGTACTTC. This translates into CASSQRQVGEQYF.

This clone occurred a few times. The CDR3 loop reads CASRKGQNYGYTF. CDR3 in DNA: TGTGCCAGCAGAAAGGGACAGAACTATGGCTACACCTTC. This rearrangement joins TRBV6-5 to TRBJ1-2; TRBD1 aligns across 7 bases. Germline V gives CDR1 MNHEY, CDR2 SVGAGI. With 6 bases clipped from V and 2 bases from J, the junction kept 3 bases outside the gene matches. The CDR3 loop spans 13 amino acids.